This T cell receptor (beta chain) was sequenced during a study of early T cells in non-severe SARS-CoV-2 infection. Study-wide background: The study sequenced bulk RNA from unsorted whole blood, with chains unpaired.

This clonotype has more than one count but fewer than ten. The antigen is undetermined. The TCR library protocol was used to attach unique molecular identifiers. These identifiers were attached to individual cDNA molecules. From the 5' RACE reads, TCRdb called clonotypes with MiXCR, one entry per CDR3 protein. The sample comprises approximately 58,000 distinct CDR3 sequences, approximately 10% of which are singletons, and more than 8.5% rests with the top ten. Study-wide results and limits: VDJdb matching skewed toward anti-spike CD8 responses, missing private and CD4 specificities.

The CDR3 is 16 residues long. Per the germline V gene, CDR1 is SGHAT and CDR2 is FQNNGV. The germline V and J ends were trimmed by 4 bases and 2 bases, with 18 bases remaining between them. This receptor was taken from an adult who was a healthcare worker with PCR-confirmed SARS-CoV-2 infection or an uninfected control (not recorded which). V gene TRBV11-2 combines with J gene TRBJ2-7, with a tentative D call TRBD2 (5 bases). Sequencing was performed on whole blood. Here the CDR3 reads CASSSLAGKEAYEQYF. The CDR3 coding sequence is TGTGCCAGCAGCTCCCTAGCTGGGAAAGAGGCCTACGAGCAGTACTTC.